The sequence of this TCR beta chain was determined in a study of cytomegalovirus exposure and HLA in healthy donors. A word on this clone: What it binds is not known.

The PCR was carried out with 60 Vbeta primers and 13 Jbeta primers. Generated by immunoSEQ multiplex PCR, the TCRdb table keeps only in-frame clones and is missing some. The sample has 120,000 to 150,000 clones; approximately 67% are singletons. Notes on the study in general: The CMV antigen specificity of a few CMV-associated chains was confirmed through in vitro analysis.

The specimen sequenced was PBMCs. This receptor was identified in a woman aged 55-69 years in good health and CMV-seronegative.

The DNA for the CDR3 is TGCGCCAGCAGACAACAGACAGCCCTCGCGGGCTACACCTTC. It translates to CASRQQTALAGYTF. The chain uses TRBV5-1 and TRBJ1-2, with D tentatively TRBD1 (5 bases). The V gene's germline CDR1 is SGHRS and CDR2 YFSETQ. CDR3 length equals 14 residues. Trimming took 5 bases from V and 8 from J, leaving 19 bases between them. Complete variable domain (other parts from reference TRBV5-1 and TRBJ1-2): KAGVTQTPRYLIKTRGQQVTLSCSPISGHRSVSWYQQTPGQGLQFLFEYFSETQRNKGNFPGRFSGRQFSNSRSEMNVSTLELGDSALYLCASRQQTALAGYTFGSGTRLTVV.